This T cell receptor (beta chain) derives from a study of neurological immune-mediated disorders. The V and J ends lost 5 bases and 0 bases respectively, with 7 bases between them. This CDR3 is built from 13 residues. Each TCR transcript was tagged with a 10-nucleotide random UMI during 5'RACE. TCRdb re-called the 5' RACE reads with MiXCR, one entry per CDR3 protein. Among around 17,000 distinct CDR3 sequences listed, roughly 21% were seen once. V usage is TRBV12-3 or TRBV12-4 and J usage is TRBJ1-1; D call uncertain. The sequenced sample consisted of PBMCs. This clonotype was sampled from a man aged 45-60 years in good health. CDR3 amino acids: CASSPSLNTEAFF. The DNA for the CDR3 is TGTGCCAGCAGTCCCTCGTTGAACACTGAAGCTTTCTTT.